This T cell receptor beta chain was sequenced for a study of shared clonotypes between healthy human individuals. Regarding the study as a whole: The study found 4.5% to 6% of naive CD4 clonotypes shared across four donors.

The CDR3 loop spans 14 amino acids. Trimming cost V 5 bases and J 5 bases; bases outside gene matches: 6. The germline gives CDR1 SGDLS, CDR2 YYNGEE. As defined, naive CD8 cells were CD45RO-negative and positively selected for CCR7, with terminally differentiated effector memory CD45RA+ cells excluded. The assay used deep level. Original analysis: ImmunoSEQ supplied junction-only sequences lacking quality scores, so filtering was different. TCRdb keeps only in-frame clones here, not all; method: immunoSEQ multiplex PCR. That table supplies the V and J calls and clone size; D and trimming were determined from the DNA. The profile shows 2 million or so clones, roughly 94% of them singletons. The sample holds one count of this clone. Antigen: not known.

This chain uses TRBV9 with TRBJ2-3, with TRBD1 matching 9 bases. The sequence came from a young man in good health. Sequences were obtained from naive CD8+ T cells sorted from blood. The CDR3 bases are TGTGCCAGCAGTACCGAGACAGGGGGAGATACGCAGTATTTT. It is translated as CASSTETGGDTQYF.